This T cell receptor (beta chain) was recorded in a study of blood T cell repertoires in COVID-19. Study background: Researchers got acute and convalescent COVID-19 samples from the United States, Italy and Spain. Sources were T cells, B-cell-depleted T cells, or PBMCs; the material itself was cDNA or gDNA.

The CDR3 loop spans 11 amino acids. V was clipped by 3 bases and J by 5 bases, with 4 bases between them. Per the germline V gene, CDR1 is SGHAT and CDR2 is FQNNGV. Per the study methods: Reference gene primer amplification gave estimated nucleated cell counts. Method: immunoSEQ multiplex PCR; TCRdb's copy keeps in-frame clones and lacks some. V and J calls plus clone size are reproduced from that table; the DNA served to infer D and trimming. The table lists 65,000 or so clones, around 80% of them singletons. This sequence originates from a man in his 60s with acute or convalescent COVID-19. Source material: peripheral blood. J is TRBJ2-5 and V is TRBV11-2; D unresolved. CDR3 loop: CASSLRETQYF. The DNA of the CDR3 is TGTGCCAGCAGCTTGAGGGAGACCCAGTACTTC.